These 26 T cell receptor beta chains originate from one sample sequenced in a study of blood T cell repertoires in COVID-19. Measured with immunoSEQ multiplex PCR; TCRdb has only the in-frame clones, and not every one. Of almost 250,000 clones listed, 85% to 90% are singletons. Material for sequencing was PBMCs or T cells enriched from blood (not recorded which). The receptors here all came from a woman between 25 and 40 years old who had recovered from COVID-19.

In DNA, the CDR3 is TGCGCCAGCAGCACCGCGGGAGGTTCCTACAATGAGCAGTTCTTC. This gives the protein CASSTAGGSYNEQFF. The V call is TRBV5-1, the J call TRBJ2-1; TRBD2 matches 8 bases. This CDR3 contains 15 residues. In germline, CDR1 is SGHRS, CDR2 YFSETQ. V gave up 4 bases and J gave up 1 base; unmatched junction bases: 4.

In this sample, this clone turned up a few times. The genes are TRBV5-1 and TRBJ1-1; TRBD1 might be the D (5 bases). Trimming left V 0 bases short and J 3 bases short, with 9 bases between. The CDR3 runs to 14 residues. The V gene's germline CDR1 is SGHRS and CDR2 YFSETQ. DNA for the CDR3: TGCGCCAGCAGCTTGGGGGACTTACACACTGAAGCTTTCTTT. Its protein product is CASSLGDLHTEAFF.

CDR3 sequence (DNA): TGCGCCAGCAGCCAAGCGGCGGGGGAAATCTACGAGCAGTACTTC. This codes for CASSQAAGEIYEQYF. The rearrangement links TRBV4-1 to TRBJ2-7, with TRBD2 identical over 7 bases. The V and J ends lost 1 base and 3 bases, in that order; junction bases with no gene match: 6. This CDR3 is 15 amino acids long. CDR1 and CDR2 (germline): MGHRA, YSYEKL.

The chain is built from TRBV28 and TRBJ1-5; D unclear. Germline-derived CDR1 and CDR2 are MDHEN and SYDVKM. This CDR3 comprises 15 residues. Trimming shortened V by 2 bases and J by 4 bases, and 12 bases separated the two germline ends. The CDR3 reads CASSLISARNQPQHF. CDR3 nucleotide sequence: TGTGCCAGCAGTTTAATTTCAGCGAGGAATCAGCCCCAGCATTTT.

Regarding this clone: Different DNA sequences within this sample yield the same CDR3. V usage is TRBV5-4 and J usage is TRBJ2-7; D possibly corresponds to TRBD2 (5 bases). Deletions cut 0 bases from V and 5 bases from J, with 9 bases between. Germline V gives CDR1 SGHNT, CDR2 YYREEE (reference sequence). The CDR3 extends over 13 amino acids. Here the CDR3 reads CASSLGEGDEQYF. The CDR3, as DNA: TGTGCCAGCAGCTTGGGTGAGGGCGACGAGCAGTACTTC.

This sequence joins TRBV4-3 and TRBJ2-1; D unresolved. Trimming took 0 bases from V and 10 from J, leaving 10 bases between them. Germline lookup yields CDR1 LGHNA and CDR2 YSLEER. The CDR3 contains 13 residues. For the CDR3, the DNA is TGCGCCAGCAGCCAAGATAGGAGAGGAGAGCAGTTCTTC. It codes for CASSQDRRGEQFF.

The rearrangement links TRBV11-2 to TRBJ1-1; D might be TRBD1 (6 bases). V was clipped by 4 bases and J by 0 bases, with 15 bases between them. CDR3 length: 16 amino acids. The germline V gene has CDR1 SGHAT and CDR2 FQNNGV. Here the CDR3 reads CASSSPTGFMNTEAFF. The CDR3 coding sequence is TGTGCCAGCAGCTCACCGACAGGATTTATGAACACTGAAGCTTTCTTT.

J is TRBJ1-1 and V is TRBV5-1, with no clear D. The V and J ends lost 2 bases and 11 bases respectively, with 16 bases between them. The CDR3 runs to 13 residues. Germline V gene sequence: CDR1 SGHRS, CDR2 YFSETQ. CDR3 bases: TGCGCCAGCAGCTTCGAAGGGAGCAGCGGGGCTTTCTTT. Protein: CASSFEGSSGAFF.

The rearrangement links TRBV24-1 to TRBJ1-2; 8 bases line up with TRBD1. This CDR3 contains 16 residues. V was clipped by 6 bases and J by 2 bases; unmatched bases: 10. Germline V gene sequence: CDR1 KGHDR, CDR2 SFDVKD. The CDR3 loop is CATSSHRTGNNYGYTF. The CDR3 DNA follows: TGTGCCACCAGTTCGCATAGGACAGGGAACAACTATGGCTACACCTTC.

The rearrangement joins TRBV5-4 to TRBJ1-2; a possible D gene is TRBD1 (6 bases). The CDR3 is 16 residues long. The V gene lost 0 bases and the J gene lost 4 bases, with 16 bases spanning the gap. Germline V CDR1 and CDR2: SGHNT, YYREEE (reference sequence). The CDR3 spells CASSLELGAQGYGYTF. The CDR3 bases are TGTGCCAGCAGCTTGGAGCTGGGGGCGCAGGGCTATGGCTACACCTTC. Full variable domain (rest looked up from reference TRBV5-4 and TRBJ1-2): ETGVTQSPTHLIKTRGQQVTLRCSSQSGHNTVSWYQQALGQGPQFIFQYYREEENGRGNFPPRFSGLQFPNYSSELNVNALELDDSALYLCASSLELGAQGYGYTFGSGTRLTVV.

The CDR3 sequence is CASSRESNYGYTF. The CDR3 coding sequence is TGTGCCAGTAGTAGGGAGAGTAACTATGGCTACACCTTC. This chain links TRBV19 with TRBJ1-2; the D is unclear. Trimming stripped 4 bases from V and 1 base from J, with 7 bases between. Germline V gene sequence: CDR1 LNHDA, CDR2 SQIVND (reference sequence). The CDR3 has 13 residues.

This sequence joins TRBV13 and TRBJ2-7; the D gene is possibly TRBD2 (6 bases). CDR1 is PRHDT, CDR2 FYEKMQ, per germline (reference sequence). The CDR3 spans 14 residues. V was clipped by 5 bases and J by 3 bases, with 14 bases between them. CDR3 sequence: CASSPPGLNYEQYF. The CDR3 nucleotides read TGTGCCAGCAGCCCCCCGGGACTTAACTACGAGCAGTACTTC.

The chain joins TRBV27 to TRBJ2-3, with TRBD1 identical over 8 bases. Per germline, CDR1 MNHEY and CDR2 SMNVEV (reference sequence). The J segment lost 2 bases and the V segment lost 10 bases, leaving 5 bases of the junction unmatched. The CDR3 runs to 13 residues. The CDR3 DNA follows: TGTGCCACCGGACAGGGTTACACAGATACGCAGTATTTT. Amino acid sequence: CATGQGYTDTQYF.

Points on this clone: Germline is not matched at one junction end, which may reflect a read error. The V call is TRBV9, the J call TRBJ2-5; 11 nucleotides line up with TRBD2. Germline V gene data show CDR1 as SGDLS and CDR2 as YYNGEE. This CDR3 region has 14 residues. CDR3 protein: CASTVGLAGETQYF. DNA of the CDR3: TGTGCCAGCACCGTAGGACTAGCGGGAGAGACCCAGTACTTC.

The chain has TRBV12-3 or TRBV12-4 and TRBJ2-5; 7 bases fit TRBD2. The V segment lost 5 bases and the J segment 5 bases; nucleotides outside the gene matches: 5. CDR3 length: 13 amino acids. In DNA form, the CDR3 reads TGTGCCAGCAGTCCCTGGGGGGGGGAGACCCAGTACTTC. Encoded protein: CASSPWGGETQYF.

This clone has a single count. This rearrangement joins TRBV3-1 (or the pseudogene TRBV3-2) to TRBJ1-1; 12 bases are a match to TRBD1. The CDR3 sequence is 16 residues long. Losses at the gene ends were 4 bases for V and 5 bases for J; bases not matched to a gene: 8. Germline V gives CDR1 LGHDT, CDR2 YNNKEL (reference sequence). The CDR3 loop reads CASSPGTGGAGTEAFF. The DNA of the CDR3 is TGTGCCAGCAGCCCCGGGACAGGGGGCGCGGGGACTGAAGCTTTCTTT.

This clone was seen just once. This sequence joins TRBV5-1 and TRBJ1-1; D is possibly TRBD1 (5 bases). Germline CDR1 and CDR2: SGHRS and YFSETQ. Trimming stripped 4 bases from V and 0 bases from J, with 10 bases between. There are 14 residues in the CDR3. CDR3 in amino acids: CASSGSTVNTEAFF. The CDR3 DNA reads as TGCGCCAGCAGCGGGTCGACAGTGAACACTGAAGCTTTCTTT.

CDR3 sequence reads: CASSFGTVRDEQYF. In nucleotides, the CDR3 is TGTGCCAGCAGTTTCGGGACAGTTCGGGACGAGCAGTACTTC. The chain recombines TRBV6-5 with TRBJ2-7; 7 bases match TRBD1. In germline, CDR1 is MNHEY, CDR2 SVGAGI. V lost 4 bases, J lost 5 bases, and 8 bases stayed unmatched. The CDR3 is 14 residues long.

The chain links TRBV5-5 to TRBJ1-2; maybe TRBD1 (6 bases). V was trimmed by 3 bases and J by 6 bases, leaving 18 bases between them. CDR3 length: 15 amino acids. CDR1 and CDR2 (germline): SGHKS, YYEKEE (reference sequence). The CDR3 DNA sequence: TGTGCCAGCAGCTGGACAGACTTAGGTTCGAATGGCTACACCTTC. As protein: CASSWTDLGSNGYTF.

The rearrangement uses TRBV28 and TRBJ1-5, with a tentative D call TRBD1 (5 bases). This CDR3 region has 14 residues. The V gene's germline CDR1 is MDHEN and CDR2 SYDVKM. V lost 3 bases and J 5 bases, leaving 11 bases between the germline ends. The DNA of the CDR3 is TGTGCCAGCAGTTTCAGGGTTGGTTATCAGCCCCAGCATTTT. Amino acids: CASSFRVGYQPQHF.

The chain uses TRBV15 and TRBJ2-3, with D maybe TRBD2 (6 bases). The CDR3 contains 20 residues. With 3 bases removed from V and 0 bases from J, the gap between germline ends came to 25 bases. Germline V gene data show CDR1 as LNHNV and CDR2 as YYDKDF (reference sequence). The CDR3 region is CATSRGGRRIGSSSTDTQYF. For the CDR3, the DNA is TGTGCCACCAGCAGGGGGGGTCGCCGAATTGGCAGCTCAAGCACAGATACGCAGTATTTT.

V usage is TRBV27 and J usage is TRBJ2-7; maybe TRBD1 (5 bases). V lost 7 bases, J lost 6 bases, and 10 bases lay in between. Germline CDR1 and CDR2: MNHEY and SMNVEV (reference sequence). This CDR3 is 11 amino acids long. The CDR3 DNA reads TGTGCCAGCAAGGGGATATCCGAGCAGTACTTC. Encoded protein: CASKGISEQYF.

The genes are TRBV25-1 and TRBJ1-4; no firm D call. V gave up 5 bases and J gave up 3 bases, with 10 bases separating them. Germline CDR1 is MGHDK and CDR2 is SYGVNS. There are 14 residues in the CDR3. The CDR3 nucleotides read TGTGCCAGCAGTCCTCACGGTTCTAATGAAAAACTGTTTTTT. It codes for CASSPHGSNEKLFF.

V usage is TRBV27 and J usage is TRBJ2-7; the match to TRBD1 covers 9 bases. V shed 5 bases, J shed 2 bases, and the junction held 25 bases outside the gene matches. From germline, CDR1 is MNHEY and CDR2 SMNVEV (reference sequence). The CDR3 contains 21 residues. CDR3 loop: CASSPIAKHHSGTGSPYEQYF. CDR3 in DNA: TGTGCCAGCAGTCCAATCGCTAAACACCACTCCGGGACAGGGTCTCCCTACGAGCAGTACTTC.

V gene TRBV12-3 or TRBV12-4 combines with J gene TRBJ1-5; 9 bases map to TRBD1. The trim removed 5 bases at V and 9 bases at J, leaving 5 bases unmatched. The CDR3 has 13 residues. The CDR3 spells CASSRDRETPQHF. The CDR3 bases are TGTGCCAGCAGTCGGGACAGGGAGACGCCCCAGCATTTT.

This chain uses TRBV6-5 with TRBJ1-5; unclear D gene. The V gene's germline CDR1 is MNHEY and CDR2 SVGAGI. The germline V and J ends were trimmed by 2 bases and 2 bases, with 7 bases remaining between them. The CDR3 contains 14 residues. The CDR3 is CASSYRERNQPQHF. The CDR3 nucleotides are TGTGCCAGCAGTTACCGGGAGCGCAATCAGCCCCAGCATTTT.